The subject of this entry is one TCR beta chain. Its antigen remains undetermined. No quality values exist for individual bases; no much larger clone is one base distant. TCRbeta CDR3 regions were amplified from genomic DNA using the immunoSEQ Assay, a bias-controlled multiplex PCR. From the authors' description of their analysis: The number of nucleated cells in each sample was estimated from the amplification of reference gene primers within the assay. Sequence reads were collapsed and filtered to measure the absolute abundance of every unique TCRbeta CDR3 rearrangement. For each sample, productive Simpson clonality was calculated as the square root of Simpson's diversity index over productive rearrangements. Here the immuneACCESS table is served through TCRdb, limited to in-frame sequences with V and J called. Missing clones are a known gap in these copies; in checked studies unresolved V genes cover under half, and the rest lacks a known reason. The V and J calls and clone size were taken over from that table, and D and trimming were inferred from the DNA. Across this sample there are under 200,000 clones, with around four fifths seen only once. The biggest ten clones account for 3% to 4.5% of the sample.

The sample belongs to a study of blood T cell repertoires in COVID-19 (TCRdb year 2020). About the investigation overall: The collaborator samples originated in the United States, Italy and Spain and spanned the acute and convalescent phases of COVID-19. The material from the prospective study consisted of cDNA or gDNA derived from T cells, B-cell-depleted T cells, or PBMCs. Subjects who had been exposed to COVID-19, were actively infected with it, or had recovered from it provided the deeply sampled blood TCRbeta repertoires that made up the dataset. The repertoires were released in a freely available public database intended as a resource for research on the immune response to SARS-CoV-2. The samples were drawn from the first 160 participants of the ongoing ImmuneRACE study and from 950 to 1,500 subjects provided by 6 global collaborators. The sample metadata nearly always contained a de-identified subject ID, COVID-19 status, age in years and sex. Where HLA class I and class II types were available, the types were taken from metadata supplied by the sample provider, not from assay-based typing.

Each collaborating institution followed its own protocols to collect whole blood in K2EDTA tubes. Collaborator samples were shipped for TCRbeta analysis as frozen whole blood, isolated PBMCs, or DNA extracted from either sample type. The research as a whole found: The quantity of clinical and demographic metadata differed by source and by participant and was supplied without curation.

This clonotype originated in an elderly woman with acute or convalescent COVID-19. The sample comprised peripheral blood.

The sequence in DNA is TGTGCCAGCAGCTTAGTAACAGGGCAGACCTACAATGAGCAGTTCTTC. Its translation reads: CASSLVTGQTYNEQFF. The sequence links TRBV11-1 to TRBJ2-1; the D segment could be TRBD1, given 6 matching bases. The germline ends are 12 bases apart after V is trimmed by 1 base and J by 2 bases. The CDR3 spans 16 residues, from the cysteine through the phenylalanine. The DNA shown is the 48-base CDR3, in frame from base 1. The germline V gene (reference sequence) sets CDR1 to SGHAT and CDR2 to FQDESV.